This TCR beta chain was recovered during a study of OX40 agonist ivuxolimab in advanced cancers. Repertoires were generated with immunoSEQ multiplex PCR, while TCRdb's copy carries only in-frame clones and drops some. The sample gives about 80,000 clones, over 75% of which show up once; 0.32% is in the top ten. The clonotype was recovered from an adult with an advanced solid tumor such as melanoma, head and neck, liver or kidney cancer. This specimen was CD4+ or CD8+ T cells sorted from blood, taken in a trial of the OX40 agonist ivuxolimab.

CDR3: CASSSYRQGFGGNTIYF. CDR3 bases: TGTGCCAGCAGCTCATATCGACAGGGGTTTGGAGGAAACACCATATATTTT. The chain uses TRBV7-2 and TRBJ1-3, with TRBD1 identical over 8 bases. Trimming took 4 bases from V and 4 from J; bases not matched to a gene: 12. The CDR3 runs to 17 residues. Per the germline V gene, CDR1 is SGHTA and CDR2 is FQGNSA.